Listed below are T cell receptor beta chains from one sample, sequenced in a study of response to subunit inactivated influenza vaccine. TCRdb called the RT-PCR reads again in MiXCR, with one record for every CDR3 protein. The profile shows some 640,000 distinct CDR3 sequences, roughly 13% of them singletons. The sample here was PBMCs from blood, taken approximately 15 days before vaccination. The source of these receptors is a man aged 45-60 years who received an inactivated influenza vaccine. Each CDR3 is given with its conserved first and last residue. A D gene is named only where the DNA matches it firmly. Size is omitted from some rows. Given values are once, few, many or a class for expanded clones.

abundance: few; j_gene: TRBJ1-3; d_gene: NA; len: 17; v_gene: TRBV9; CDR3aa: CASSVEDRRRSGNTIYF
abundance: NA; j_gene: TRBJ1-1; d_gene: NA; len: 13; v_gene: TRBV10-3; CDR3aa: CAISRTENTEAFF
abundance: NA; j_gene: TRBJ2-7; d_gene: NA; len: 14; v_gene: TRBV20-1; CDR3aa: CSAIGASLRYEQYF
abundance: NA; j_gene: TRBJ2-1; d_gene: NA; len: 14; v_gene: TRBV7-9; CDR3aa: CASSLRDFLNEQFF
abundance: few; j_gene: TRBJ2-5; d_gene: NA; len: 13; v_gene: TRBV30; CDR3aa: CAWSVGQQETQYF
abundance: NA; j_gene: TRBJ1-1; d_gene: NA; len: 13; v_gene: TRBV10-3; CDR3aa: CAISGGDDTEAFF
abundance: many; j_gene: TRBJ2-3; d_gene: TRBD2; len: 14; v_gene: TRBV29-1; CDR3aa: CSAEREGLRDTQYF
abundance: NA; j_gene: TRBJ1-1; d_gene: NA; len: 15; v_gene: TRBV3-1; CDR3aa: CASSQSRDIPTEAFF
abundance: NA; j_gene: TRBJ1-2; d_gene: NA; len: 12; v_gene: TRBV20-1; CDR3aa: CSARGQRYGYTF
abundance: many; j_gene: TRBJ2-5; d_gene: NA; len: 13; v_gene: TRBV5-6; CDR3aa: CASSSLGGETQYF
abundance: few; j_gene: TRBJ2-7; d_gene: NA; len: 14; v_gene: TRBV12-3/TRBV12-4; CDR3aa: CASKGPVVTYEQYF
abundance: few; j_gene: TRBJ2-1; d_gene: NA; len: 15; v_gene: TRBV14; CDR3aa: CASSQLDFSYNEQFF
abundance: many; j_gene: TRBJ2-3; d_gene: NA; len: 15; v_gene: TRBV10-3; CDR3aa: CAISESNSYTDTQYF
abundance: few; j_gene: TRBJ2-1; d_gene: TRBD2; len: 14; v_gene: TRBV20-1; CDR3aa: CSASPSGKYNEQFF
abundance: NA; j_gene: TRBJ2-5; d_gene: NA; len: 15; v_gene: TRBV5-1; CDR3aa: CASSWKGGLQETQYF
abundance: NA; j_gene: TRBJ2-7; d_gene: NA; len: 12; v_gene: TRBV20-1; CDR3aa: CSAGRRNYEQYF
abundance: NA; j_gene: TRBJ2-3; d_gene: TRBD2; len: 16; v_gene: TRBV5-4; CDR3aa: CASSRGGQASTDTQYF
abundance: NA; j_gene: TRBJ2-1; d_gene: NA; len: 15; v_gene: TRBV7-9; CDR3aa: CASSLLFGEGDEQFF
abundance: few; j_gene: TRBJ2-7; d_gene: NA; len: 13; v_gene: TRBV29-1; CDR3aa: CSVDGTSSYEQYF
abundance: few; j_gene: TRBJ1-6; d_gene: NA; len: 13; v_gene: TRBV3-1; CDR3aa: CASSQEGGSPLHF
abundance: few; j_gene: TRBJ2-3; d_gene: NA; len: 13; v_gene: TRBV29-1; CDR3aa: CSVEGPLRDTQYF
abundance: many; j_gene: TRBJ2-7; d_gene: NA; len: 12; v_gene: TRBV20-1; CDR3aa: CSARPFLAQQYF
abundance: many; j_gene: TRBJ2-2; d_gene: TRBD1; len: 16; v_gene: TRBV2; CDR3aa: CASSRTGTGAAGELFF
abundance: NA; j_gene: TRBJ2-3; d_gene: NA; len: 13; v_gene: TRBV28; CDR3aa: CASSLLAGNTQYF
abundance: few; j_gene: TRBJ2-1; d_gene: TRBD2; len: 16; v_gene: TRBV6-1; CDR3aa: CASSLGLAGVVHEQFF
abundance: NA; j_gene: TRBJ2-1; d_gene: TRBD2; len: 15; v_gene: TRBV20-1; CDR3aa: CSARPGGGADNEQFF
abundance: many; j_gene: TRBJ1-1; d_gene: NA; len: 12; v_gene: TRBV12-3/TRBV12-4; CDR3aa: CASSLLRTEAFF
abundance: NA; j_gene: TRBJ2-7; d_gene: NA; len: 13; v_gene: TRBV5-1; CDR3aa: CASSLSRDREQYF
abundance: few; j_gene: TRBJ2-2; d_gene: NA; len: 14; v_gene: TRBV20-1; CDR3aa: CSARDRADTGELFF
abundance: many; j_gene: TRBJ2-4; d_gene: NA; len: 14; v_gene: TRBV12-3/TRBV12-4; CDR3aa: CASSPAGAKNIQYF
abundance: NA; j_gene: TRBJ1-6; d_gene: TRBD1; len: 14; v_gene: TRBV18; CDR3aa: CASSGGTLPSPLHF
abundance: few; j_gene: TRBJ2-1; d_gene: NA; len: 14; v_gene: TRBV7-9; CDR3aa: CASSLGSLAAEQFF
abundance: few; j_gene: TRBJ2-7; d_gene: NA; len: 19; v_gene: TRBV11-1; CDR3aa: CASSLSLGWTAGTSYEQYF
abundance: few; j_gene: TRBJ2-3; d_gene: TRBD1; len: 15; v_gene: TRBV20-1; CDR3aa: CSALLPGQGMDTQYF
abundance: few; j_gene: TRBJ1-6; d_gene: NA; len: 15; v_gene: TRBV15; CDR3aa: CATSRGIQSNSPLHF
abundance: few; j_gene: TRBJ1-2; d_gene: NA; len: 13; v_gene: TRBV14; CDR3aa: CASSQLSSYGYTF
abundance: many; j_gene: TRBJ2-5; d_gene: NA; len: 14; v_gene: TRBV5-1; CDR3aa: CASSLGRFQETQYF
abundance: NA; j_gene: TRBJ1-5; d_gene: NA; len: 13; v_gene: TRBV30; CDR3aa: CAWSGGDGQPQHF
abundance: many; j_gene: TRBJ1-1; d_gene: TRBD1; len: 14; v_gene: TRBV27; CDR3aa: CASRPGQGNTEAFF
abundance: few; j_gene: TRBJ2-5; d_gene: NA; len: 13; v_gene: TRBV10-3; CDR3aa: CATGGGYQETQYF
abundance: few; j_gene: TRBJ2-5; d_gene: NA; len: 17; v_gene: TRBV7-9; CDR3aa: CASSPPLRYKIQETQYF
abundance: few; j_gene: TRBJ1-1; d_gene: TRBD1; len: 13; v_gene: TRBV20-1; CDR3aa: CSAEGDRGWWAFF
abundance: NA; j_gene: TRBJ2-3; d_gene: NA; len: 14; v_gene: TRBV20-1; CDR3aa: CSARVRGSTDTQYF